This TCR beta chain was identified during a study of T cells in Graves' hyperthyroidism and ophthalmopathy. The germline gives CDR1 SGHTA, CDR2 FQGNSA. Trimming took off 4 bases at V and 3 bases at J, with 13 bases between the two ends. This CDR3 has 14 amino acids. This clonotype was seen many times. Regions amplified from RNA transcripts were the TCR beta CDR3 regions. Carried out on the TCR CDR3, a first-round RT-PCR used the HTBI primer set. Via MiXCR, TCRdb re-called the multiplex PCR reads, giving one row per CDR3 protein. The repertoire holds about 570,000 distinct CDR3 sequences, with 40% to 55% as singletons.

Sequences were obtained from peripheral blood or thyroid tissue (not recorded which). This clonotype was sampled from an adult woman with Graves' disease, either hyperthyroidism or ophthalmopathy (not recorded which). This chain connects TRBV7-2 to TRBJ2-7; TRBD1 is a possible D gene (6 bases). The CDR3 spells CASSSYGQNYEQYF. The CDR3 DNA reads TGTGCCAGCAGCTCATACGGACAGAACTACGAGCAGTACTTC.